Shown below are 11 T cell receptor beta chains from a single sample sequenced in a study of cytomegalovirus exposure and HLA in healthy donors. Use of 60 Vbeta and 13 Jbeta primers characterized the PCR. Libraries were prepared by immunoSEQ multiplex PCR; TCRdb keeps only in-frame clonotypes and omits some of them. The sample lists some 98,000 clones, over 60% seen once, with over 6% in the top ten. Sample: PBMCs. Receptors originate from a female donor in good health and CMV-seronegative.

The V and J genes are TRBV7-3 and TRBJ2-2; D may be TRBD1 (6 bases). Trimming took off 1 base at V and 3 bases at J, with 9 bases between the two ends. The length of the CDR3 is 15 residues. Germline-derived CDR1 and CDR2 are SGHTA and FQGTGA. CDR3 region: CASSLNRVDTGELFF. The CDR3, as DNA: TGTGCCAGCAGCTTAAACAGGGTCGACACCGGGGAGCTGTTTTTT. The whole variable domain, filled in from reference TRBV7-3 and TRBJ2-2, reads GAGVSQTPSNKVTEKGKYVELRCDPISGHTALYWYRQSLGQGPEFLIYFQGTGAADDSGLPNDRFFAVRPEGSVSTLKIQRTERGDSAVYLCASSLNRVDTGELFFGEGSRLTVL.

This chain links TRBV6-5 with TRBJ2-7, with 11 bases matching TRBD2. V gave up 6 bases and J gave up 4 bases; unmatched junction bases: 8. Germline assignment: CDR1 MNHEY and CDR2 SVGAGI. This CDR3 comprises 15 residues. Here the CDR3 reads CASRGGTSGRYEQYF. CDR3 bases: TGTGCCAGCAGGGGTGGGACTAGCGGACGGTACGAGCAGTACTTC.

V gene TRBV30 combines with J gene TRBJ2-7; 12 positions agree with TRBD2. The CDR3 extends over 19 amino acids. V lost 4 bases, J lost 7 bases, and 23 bases stayed unmatched. Germline-derived CDR1 and CDR2 are GTSNPN and SVGIG (reference sequence). The CDR3 loop is CAWTTLTSGGPGRSREQYF. The CDR3 DNA is TGTGCCTGGACAACACTGACTAGCGGGGGCCCCGGTCGGTCTCGGGAGCAGTACTTC.

Only a few counts were recorded for this clone. The chain joins TRBV19 to TRBJ2-3; D unclear. This CDR3 has 14 residues. CDR1 and CDR2 (germline): LNHDA, SQIVND (reference sequence). V lost 2 bases to trimming and J lost 6 bases, with 12 bases between them. CDR3 amino acids: CASSISSSVDTQYF. CDR3 sequence (DNA): TGTGCCAGTAGTATATCGTCCTCCGTGGATACGCAGTATTTT.

This sequence joins TRBV28 and TRBJ1-1; 9 positions match TRBD1. The CDR3 spans 14 residues. Germline V gene lookup returns CDR1 MDHEN and CDR2 SYDVKM. V gave up 5 bases and J gave up 6 bases; unmatched junction bases: 7. In nucleotides, the CDR3 is TGTGCCAGCAGTCCGGGGACAGGGAGGGCTGAAGCTTTCTTT. Residues: CASSPGTGRAEAFF.

In DNA, the CDR3 is TGTGCCAGCAGCTTGGCGCGCTTCGAGCAGTACTTC. Translated: CASSLARFEQYF. The chain employs TRBV5-6 and TRBJ2-7; D call uncertain. Between the trimmed V and J ends, which lost 0 bases and 6 bases, there was a span of 7 bases. There are 12 residues in the CDR3. Germline values: CDR1 SGHDT, CDR2 YYEEEE.

Only one count was recorded for this clone. V usage is TRBV7-9 and J usage is TRBJ2-7, with 9 bases that match TRBD1. Trimming took 3 bases from V and 0 from J; bases not matched to a gene: 6. Germline V CDR1 and CDR2: SEHNR, FQNEAQ (reference sequence). The CDR3 loop spans 16 amino acids. In nucleotides, the CDR3 is TGTGCCAGCAGCTTTTACAGGGGGCTCAGCTCCTACGAGCAGTACTTC. Its protein product is CASSFYRGLSSYEQYF.

V gene TRBV2 combines with J gene TRBJ2-7; D perhaps matches TRBD1 (5 bases). V was trimmed by 7 bases and J by 0 bases, leaving 10 bases between them. Germline lookup yields CDR1 SNHLY and CDR2 FYNNEI. This CDR3 region has 13 residues. The CDR3 DNA is TGTGCCAGCATTTCCGACAGCTCCTACGAGCAGTACTTC. Protein: CASISDSSYEQYF.

With respect to this clone: Mismatch with germline at one junction end may stem from a read error. The genes are TRBV28 and TRBJ2-1; no clear D gene. The CDR3 loop spans 12 amino acids. Germline CDR1 is MDHEN and CDR2 is SYDVKM. DNA for the CDR3: TGTGCCAGCAGTTCCGCCTACGATGAGCAGTTCTTC. This sequence encodes CASSSAYDEQFF.

The V gene is TRBV7-6, the J gene TRBJ2-7, with 7 bases lining up with TRBD2. V was clipped by 5 bases and J by 2 bases; unmatched bases: 12. Germline V gene sequence: CDR1 SGHVS, CDR2 FNYEAQ. The CDR3 sequence is 16 residues long. CDR3 nucleotides: TGTGCCAGCAGCAATGGGGCTTTGGGGAGGGCCTACGAGCAGTACTTC. Its translation: CASSNGALGRAYEQYF.

The J gene is TRBJ1-4, the V gene TRBV7-9, with D possibly matching TRBD1 (6 bases). V was cut by 5 bases and J by 7 bases, with 17 bases left in between. The germline V gene has CDR1 SEHNR and CDR2 FQNEAQ (reference sequence). This CDR3 contains 15 residues. The CDR3 sequence is CASSDTGREIEKLFF. In nucleotides, the CDR3 is TGTGCCAGCAGCGACACAGGGAGAGAAATTGAAAAACTGTTTTTT.